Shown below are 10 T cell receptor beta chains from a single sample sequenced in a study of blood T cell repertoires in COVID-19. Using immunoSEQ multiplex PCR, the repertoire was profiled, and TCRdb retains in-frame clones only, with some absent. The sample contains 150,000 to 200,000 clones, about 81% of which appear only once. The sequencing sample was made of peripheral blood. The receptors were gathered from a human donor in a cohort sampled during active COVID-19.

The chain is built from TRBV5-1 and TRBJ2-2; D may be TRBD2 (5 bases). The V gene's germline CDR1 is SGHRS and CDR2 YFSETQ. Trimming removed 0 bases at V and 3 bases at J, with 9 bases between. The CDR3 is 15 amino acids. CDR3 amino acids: CASSLEGRDTGELFF. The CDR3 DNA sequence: TGCGCCAGCAGCTTGGAAGGGAGAGACACCGGGGAGCTGTTTTTT.

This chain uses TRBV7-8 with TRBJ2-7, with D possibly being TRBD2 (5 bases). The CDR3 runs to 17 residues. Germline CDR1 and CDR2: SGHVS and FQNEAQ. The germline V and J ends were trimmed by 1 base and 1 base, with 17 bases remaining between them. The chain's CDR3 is CASSLVRVAGLSYEQYF. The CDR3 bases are TGTGCCAGCAGCTTAGTTCGCGTGGCGGGCCTGTCCTACGAGCAGTACTTC.

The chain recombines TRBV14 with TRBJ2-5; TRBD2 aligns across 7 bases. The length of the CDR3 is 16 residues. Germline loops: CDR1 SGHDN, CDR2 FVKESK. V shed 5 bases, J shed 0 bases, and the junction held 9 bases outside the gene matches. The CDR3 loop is CASSSHPGGYQETQYF. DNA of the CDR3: TGTGCCAGCAGCTCTCATCCCGGGGGGTACCAAGAGACCCAGTACTTC.

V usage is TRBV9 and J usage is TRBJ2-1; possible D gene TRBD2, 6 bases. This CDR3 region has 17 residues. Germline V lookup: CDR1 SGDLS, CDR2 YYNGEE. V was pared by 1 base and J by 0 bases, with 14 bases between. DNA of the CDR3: TGTGCCAGCAGCGTAAGCCTAGCGAAGAGCTCCTACAATGAGCAGTTCTTC. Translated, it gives CASSVSLAKSSYNEQFF.

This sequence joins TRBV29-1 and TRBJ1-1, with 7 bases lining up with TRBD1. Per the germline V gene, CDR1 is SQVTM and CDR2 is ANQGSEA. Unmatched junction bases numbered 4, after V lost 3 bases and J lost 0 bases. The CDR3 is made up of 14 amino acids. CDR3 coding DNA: TGCAGCGTTGATAAGGGACAGATGAACACTGAAGCTTTCTTT. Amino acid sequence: CSVDKGQMNTEAFF.

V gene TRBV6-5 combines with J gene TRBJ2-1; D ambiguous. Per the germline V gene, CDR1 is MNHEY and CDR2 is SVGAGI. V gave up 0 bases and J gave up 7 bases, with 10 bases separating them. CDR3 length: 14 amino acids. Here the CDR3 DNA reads TGTGCCAGCAGTTACTCCTCTATATGGAATGAGCAGTTCTTC. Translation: CASSYSSIWNEQFF.

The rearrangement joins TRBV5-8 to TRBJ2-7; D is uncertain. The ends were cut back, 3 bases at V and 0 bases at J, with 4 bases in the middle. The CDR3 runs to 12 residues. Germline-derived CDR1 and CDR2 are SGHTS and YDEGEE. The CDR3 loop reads CASSSLSYEQYF. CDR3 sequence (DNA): TGTGCCAGCAGCTCCCTCTCCTACGAGCAGTACTTC.

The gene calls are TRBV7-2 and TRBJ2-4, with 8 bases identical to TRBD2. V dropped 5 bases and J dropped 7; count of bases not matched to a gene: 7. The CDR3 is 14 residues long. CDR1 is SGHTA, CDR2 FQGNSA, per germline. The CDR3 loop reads CASSRGTSNNIQYF. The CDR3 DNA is TGTGCCAGCAGCCGTGGGACTAGTAACAACATTCAGTACTTC.

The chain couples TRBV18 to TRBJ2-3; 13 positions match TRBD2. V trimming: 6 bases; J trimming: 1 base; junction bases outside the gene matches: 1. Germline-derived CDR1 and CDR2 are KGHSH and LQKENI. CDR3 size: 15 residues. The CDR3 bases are TGTGCCAGCTCTGGGACTAGCGGGGGCACAGATACGCAGTATTTT. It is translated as CASSGTSGGTDTQYF.

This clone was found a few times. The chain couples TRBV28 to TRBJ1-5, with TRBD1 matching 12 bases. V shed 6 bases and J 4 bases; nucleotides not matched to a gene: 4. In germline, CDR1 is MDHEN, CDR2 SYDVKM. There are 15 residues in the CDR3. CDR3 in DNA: TGTGCCAGCAGGGGGACAGGGGGCCGTAATCAGCCCCAGCATTTT. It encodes CASRGTGGRNQPQHF.